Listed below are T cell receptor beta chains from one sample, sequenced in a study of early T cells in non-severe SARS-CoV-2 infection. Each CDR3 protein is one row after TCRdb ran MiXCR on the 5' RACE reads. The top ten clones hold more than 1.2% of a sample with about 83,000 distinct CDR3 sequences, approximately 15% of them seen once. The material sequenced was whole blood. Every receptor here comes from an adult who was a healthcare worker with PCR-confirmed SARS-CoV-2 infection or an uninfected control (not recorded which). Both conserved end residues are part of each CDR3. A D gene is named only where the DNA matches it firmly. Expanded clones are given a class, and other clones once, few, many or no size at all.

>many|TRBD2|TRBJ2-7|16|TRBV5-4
TGTGCCAGCAGCCCCTTCACTAGCGGACAGTCCTACGAGCAGTACTTC
CASSPFTSGQSYEQYF
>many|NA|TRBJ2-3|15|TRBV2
TGTGCCAGCACTGGTCGCCCCCCTAGCACAGATACGCAGTATTTT
CASTGRPPSTDTQYF
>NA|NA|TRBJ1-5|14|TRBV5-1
TGCGCCAGCAGCTTATGGGGACGGGATCAGCCCCAGCATTTT
CASSLWGRDQPQHF
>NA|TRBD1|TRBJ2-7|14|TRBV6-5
TGTGCCAGCAGTGCGACAGGGGGTTCGAGCGAGCAGTACTTC
CASSATGGSSEQYF
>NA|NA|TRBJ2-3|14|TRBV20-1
TGCAGTGCCCCCACAGGCTCTCGCACAGATACGCAGTATTTT
CSAPTGSRTDTQYF
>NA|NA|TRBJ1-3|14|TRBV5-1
TGCGCCAGCAGCTTGGGTGGAGCTGGAAACACCATATATTTT
CASSLGGAGNTIYF
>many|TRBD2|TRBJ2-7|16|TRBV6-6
TGTGCCAGCAGTCAACTACTAGCGGGGGGTCCCTACGAGCAGTACTTC
CASSQLLAGGPYEQYF
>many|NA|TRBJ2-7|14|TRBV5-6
TGTGCCAGCAGCTTGAGGGTGAGCTCCTACGAGCAGTACTTC
CASSLRVSSYEQYF
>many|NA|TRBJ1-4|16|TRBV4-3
TGCGCCAGCAGCCGGACAGCCGAACCCAGGGCTGAAAAACTGTTTTTT
CASSRTAEPRAEKLFF
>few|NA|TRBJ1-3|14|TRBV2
TGTGCCAGCAGTGAACCTTACTCTGGAAACACCATATATTTT
CASSEPYSGNTIYF
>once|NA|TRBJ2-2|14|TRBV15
TGTGCCACCAGCAGAGAATCGAACACCGGGGAGCTGTTTTTT
CATSRESNTGELFF
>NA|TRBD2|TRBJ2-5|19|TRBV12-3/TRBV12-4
TGTGCCAGCAGCACCGACAGGGTTCGGGCGGGGGGGCCTCAAGAGACCCAGTACTTC
CASSTDRVRAGGPQETQYF
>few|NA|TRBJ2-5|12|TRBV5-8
TGTGCCAGCAGCTTGGTCGGACCGGGGCTGTACTTC
CASSLVGPGLYF
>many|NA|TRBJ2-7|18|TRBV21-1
TGTGCCAGCACCATAAATGGTCCCGGGATTGGCCCGGCTAACGAGCAGTACTTC
CASTINGPGIGPANEQYF
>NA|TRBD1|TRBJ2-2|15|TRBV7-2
TGTGCCAGCAGGAGGACAGGGTTAAACACCGGGGAGCTGTTTTTT
CASRRTGLNTGELFF
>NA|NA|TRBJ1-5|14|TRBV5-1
TGCGCCAGCAGCTTAGATGACAGCAATCAGCCCCAGCATTTT
CASSLDDSNQPQHF
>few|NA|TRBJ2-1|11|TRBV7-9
TGTGCCAGCAGCTTAGGCATTGAGCAGTTCTTC
CASSLGIEQFF
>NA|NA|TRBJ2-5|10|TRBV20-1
TGCAGTGCAATAGAAGAGACCCAGTACTTC
CSAIEETQYF
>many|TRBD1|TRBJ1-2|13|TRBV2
TGTGCCAGCAGTGGTGACAGGGAATATGGCTACACCTTC
CASSGDREYGYTF
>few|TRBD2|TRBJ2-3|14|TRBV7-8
TGTGCCAGCAGTAGCGGGGGGTCCACAGATACGCAGTATTTT
CASSSGGSTDTQYF
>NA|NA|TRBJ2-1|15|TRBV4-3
TGCGCCAGCAGCCAAGATATTCGGGCTTACAATGAGCAGTTCTTC
CASSQDIRAYNEQFF
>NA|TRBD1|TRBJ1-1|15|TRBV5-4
TGTGCCAGCAGCTTGGCACAGGGGGCGCGCACTGAAGCTTTCTTT
CASSLAQGARTEAFF
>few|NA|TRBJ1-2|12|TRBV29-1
TGCAGCGTTGACGCAGGGGATTATGGCTACACCTTC
CSVDAGDYGYTF
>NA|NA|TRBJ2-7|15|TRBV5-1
TGCGCCAGCAGCTTGACCGGGGGAACCTCCTACGAGCAGTACTTC
CASSLTGGTSYEQYF
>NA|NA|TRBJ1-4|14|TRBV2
TGTGCCAGCAGCGCAAGACTCGTAAATGAAAAACTGTTTTTT
CASSARLVNEKLFF
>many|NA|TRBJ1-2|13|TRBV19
TGTGCCAGTAGGGGCCAGGCTAACTATGGCTACACCTTC
CASRGQANYGYTF
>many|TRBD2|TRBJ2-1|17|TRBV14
TGTGCCAGCAGCCGCCAGGCGGGGGGCTCGTGGTACAATGAGCAGTTCTTC
CASSRQAGGSWYNEQFF
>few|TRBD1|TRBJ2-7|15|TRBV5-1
TGCGCCAGCAGCCCGGGGACAGGGCCGTTCTACGAGCAGTACTTC
CASSPGTGPFYEQYF
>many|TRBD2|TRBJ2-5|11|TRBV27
TGTGCCAGCAGCGGGGGGGAGACCCAGTACTTC
CASSGGETQYF
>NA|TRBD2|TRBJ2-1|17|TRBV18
TGTGCCAGCAAGACTAGCGGGGGGACCAGGGGTCGAAATGAGCAGTTCTTC
CASKTSGGTRGRNEQFF
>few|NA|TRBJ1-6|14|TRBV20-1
TGCAGTGCTAGAGATCGTCACGAGAATTCACCCCTCCACTTT
CSARDRHENSPLHF
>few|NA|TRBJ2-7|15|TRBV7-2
TGTGCCAGCAGCTTAGAAAGGGACCCAACCTACGAGCAGTACTTC
CASSLERDPTYEQYF
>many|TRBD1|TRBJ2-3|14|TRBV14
TGTGCCAGCAGCCTTACAGGGGGCGCCGATACGCAGTATTTT
CASSLTGGADTQYF
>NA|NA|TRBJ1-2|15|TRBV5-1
TGCGCCAGCAGCCTCCGGACAGACCGCCCCTATGGCTACACCTTC
CASSLRTDRPYGYTF
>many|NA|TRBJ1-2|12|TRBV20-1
TGCAGTGCTGGACAGAGGACTGGCGGCTACACCTTC
CSAGQRTGGYTF
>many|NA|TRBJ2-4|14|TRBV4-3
TGCGCCAGCAGCCAAGAATGGCGGGGTAACATTCAGTACTTC
CASSQEWRGNIQYF
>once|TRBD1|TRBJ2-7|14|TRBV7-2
TGTGCCAGCAGCTCCAAGGGGACAGGGGGCGAGCAGTACTTC
CASSSKGTGGEQYF
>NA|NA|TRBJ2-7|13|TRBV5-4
TGTGCCAGCAGCGGGGGAGGCTCCTACGAGCAGTACTTC
CASSGGGSYEQYF
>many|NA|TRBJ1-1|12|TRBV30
TGTGCCTCTGACACGGAGAACACTGAAGCTTTCTTT
CASDTENTEAFF
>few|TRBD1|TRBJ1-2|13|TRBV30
TGTGCCTGGACTCCGGGACAGGGGTATGGCTACACCTTC
CAWTPGQGYGYTF
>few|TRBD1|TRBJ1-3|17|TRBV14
TGTGCCAGCAGCCAACATTCGGGACAGCTCTCTGGAAACACCATATATTTT
CASSQHSGQLSGNTIYF
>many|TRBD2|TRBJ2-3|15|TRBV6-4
TGTGCCAGCAGTGGGACTAGCGGGGGCACAGATACGCAGTATTTT
CASSGTSGGTDTQYF